These 15 T cell receptor beta chains were all obtained from the same sample, sequenced in a study of T-cell memory formation after mild COVID-19. A single record per CDR3 protein comes from TCRdb applying MiXCR to the 5' RACE reads. The sample contains around 120,000 distinct CDR3 sequences, 15% to 20% of which appear only once. The material sequenced was PBMCs or a T cell subset sorted from them (not recorded which). These receptors were collected from an adult woman who had mild COVID-19 (a few samples of this study predate the infection). Cell type and time point are not known.

This clonotype showed up just a few times. The CDR3 reads CSAMDRAYEQYF. CDR3 bases: TGCAGTGCTATGGACCGGGCCTACGAGCAGTACTTC. The chain couples TRBV20-1 to TRBJ2-7, with D unresolved. This CDR3 region has 12 residues. Trimming stripped 4 bases from V and 2 bases from J, with 9 bases between. Germline CDR1 and CDR2: DFQATT and SNEGSKA (reference sequence).

This clonotype turned up a few times. The gene calls are TRBV4-3 and TRBJ2-1; 15 positions match TRBD2. The CDR3 has 16 amino acids. V trimming: 1 base; J trimming: 8 bases; junction bases outside the gene matches: 3. In germline, CDR1 is LGHNA, CDR2 YSLEER. The CDR3 sequence is CASSQGGLAGGDEQFF. The CDR3 nucleotides read TGCGCCAGCAGCCAAGGGGGACTAGCGGGAGGCGATGAGCAGTTCTTC.

This clonotype showed up just a few times. The chain recombines TRBV6-6 with TRBJ2-2; D is possibly TRBD2 (6 bases). Germline values: CDR1 MNHNY, CDR2 SVGAGI (reference sequence). The CDR3 spans 12 residues. CDR3 loop: CAVEGGTGELFF. In DNA, the CDR3 is TGTGCGGTGGAGGGAGGCACCGGGGAGCTGTTTTTT.

The rearrangement uses TRBV6-5 and TRBJ2-1; TRBD1 might be the D (6 bases). CDR3 size: 17 residues. CDR1 is MNHEY and CDR2 is SVGAGI in the germline V gene. Trimming took 5 bases from V and 1 from J, leaving 18 bases between them. CDR3 loop: CASSRLIPTGSYNEQFF. CDR3 coding DNA: TGTGCCAGCAGTCGCCTTATACCAACAGGGTCCTACAATGAGCAGTTCTTC.

This sequence joins TRBV25-1 and TRBJ2-1, with 9 bases lining up with TRBD2. The germline V gene has CDR1 MGHDK and CDR2 SYGVNS. V was clipped by 0 bases and J by 4 bases; unmatched bases: 7. This CDR3 contains 17 residues. CDR3 DNA: TGTGCCAGCAGTGAATATTCGGCGGGAGGGCCTTACAATGAGCAGTTCTTC. It translates to CASSEYSAGGPYNEQFF.

This clonotype was observed a handful of times. This sequence joins TRBV13 and TRBJ2-7; TRBD2 might be the D (6 bases). In germline, CDR1 is PRHDT, CDR2 FYEKMQ (reference sequence). The CDR3 is made up of 15 amino acids. V gave up 4 bases and J gave up 2 bases, with 15 bases separating them. CDR3 in DNA: TGTGCCAGCAGCTCGGCTGTTCCGGGAGCCTACGAGCAGTACTTC. This encodes CASSSAVPGAYEQYF.

This clonotype was seen only a few times. This chain joins TRBV12-3 or TRBV12-4 and TRBJ1-5; 9 bases match TRBD1. V lost 6 bases to trimming and J lost 2 bases; unmatched junction nucleotides: 8. The CDR3 length is 16 residues. The DNA of the CDR3 is TGTGCCAGCAGCCCCACAGGGGGCGGCGGCAATCAGCCCCAGCATTTT. Its protein product is CASSPTGGGGNQPQHF.

The CDR3 loop is CASSPHSAGAGYTF. As DNA, the CDR3 is TGTGCCAGCAGCCCCCACTCAGCGGGGGCTGGCTACACCTTC. V is TRBV3-1 and J is TRBJ1-2; the D gene is possibly TRBD1 (6 bases). The CDR3 runs 14 residues. Trimming removed 4 bases at V and 7 bases at J, with 16 bases between. Looked up from germline, CDR1 is LGHDT and CDR2 is YNNKEL (reference sequence).

V is TRBV6-2 or TRBV6-3 and J is TRBJ2-2, with D possibly matching TRBD2 (6 bases). The CDR3 has 15 residues. Looked up from germline, CDR1 is MNHEY and CDR2 is SVGEGT. V gave up 4 bases and J gave up 4 bases, with 13 bases separating them. The CDR3 DNA is TGTGCCAGCAGTTTTGGGGGAGGCACCACCGGGGAGCTGTTTTTT. It translates to CASSFGGGTTGELFF.

This clonotype was seen only a few times. The V call is TRBV29-1, the J call TRBJ2-3; a possible D gene is TRBD1 (7 bases). Germline-derived CDR1 and CDR2 are SQVTM and ANQGSEA. The CDR3 has 16 residues. V was shortened by 5 bases and J by 4 bases, with 22 bases between the two germline ends. The DNA for the CDR3 is TGCAGCGTTTCAGGGGGAGGCATCCTCGGGGCAGATACGCAGTATTTT. It encodes CSVSGGGILGADTQYF.

There are a few counts of this clonotype. V usage is TRBV4-2 and J usage is TRBJ2-5; 9 bases fit TRBD1. The CDR3 contains 15 residues. J was trimmed by 1 base and V by 1 base; bases with no gene match: 1. Germline CDR1 LGHNA, CDR2 YNFKEQ. The CDR3 region is CASSQGDRAQETQYF. CDR3 DNA sequence: TGTGCCAGCAGCCAAGGGGACAGGGCCCAAGAGACCCAGTACTTC.

There are a few counts of this clonotype. The chain couples TRBV4-1 to TRBJ2-1, with D tentatively TRBD1 (5 bases). Trimming pared 3 bases from V and 8 bases from J, leaving 14 bases between. The CDR3 is 14 amino acids. Germline CDR1 is MGHRA and CDR2 is YSYEKL. This chain's CDR3 is CASSQDTKRDEQFF. In DNA form, the CDR3 reads TGCGCCAGCAGCCAGGACACCAAAAGGGATGAGCAGTTCTTC.

This clonotype has just a few counts. V usage is TRBV7-9 and J usage is TRBJ1-5; 9 bases agree with TRBD1. After removal of 3 bases from V and 11 bases from J, the junction contained 2 bases not matched to a gene. Germline values: CDR1 SEHNR, CDR2 FQNEAQ (reference sequence). This CDR3 is built from 12 residues. The CDR3 region is CASSFGTGTQHF. The DNA for the CDR3 is TGTGCCAGCAGCTTCGGGACAGGGACCCAGCATTTT.

This clonotype was observed at least ten times. The chain combines TRBV4-1 with TRBJ2-7; D perhaps matches TRBD1 (5 bases). Trimming left V 0 bases short and J 3 bases short, with 12 bases between. This CDR3 has 15 amino acids. Germline V gene data show CDR1 as MGHRA and CDR2 as YSYEKL. In DNA form, the CDR3 reads TGCGCCAGCAGCCAAGATGCAGACAGTTACTACGAGCAGTACTTC. It encodes CASSQDADSYYEQYF.

By share of the sample, this clonotype is medium-sized. The V call is TRBV6-6, the J call TRBJ1-2; D is ambiguous. The CDR3 totals 14 residues. Per the germline V gene, CDR1 is MNHNY and CDR2 is SVGAGI (reference sequence). V lost 1 base and J 2 bases, leaving 8 bases between the germline ends. In nucleotides, the CDR3 is TGTGCCAGCAGTTACTTGGACGGCAACTATGGCTACACCTTC. This sequence encodes CASSYLDGNYGYTF.